Below, 8 T cell receptor beta chains from the same sample are listed, as sequenced in a study of cytomegalovirus exposure and HLA in healthy donors. The study ran its PCR with 60 Vbeta and 13 Jbeta primers. TCRdb keeps only in-frame clones here, not all; method: immunoSEQ multiplex PCR. The table lists 120,000 to 150,000 clones, roughly 72% of them singletons, with approximately 2% in the top ten. Specimen: PBMCs. The receptors were sampled from a man aged 40-49 years in good health and CMV-seronegative.

The J gene is TRBJ2-1, the V gene TRBV6-5, with 8 positions matching TRBD2. Germline trimming cut 5 bases from V and 5 bases from J; bases unmatched to any gene: 8. Per the germline V gene, CDR1 is MNHEY and CDR2 is SVGAGI. The CDR3 length is 15 residues. CDR3 loop: CASSPPTSGHNEQFF. DNA for the CDR3: TGTGCCAGCAGTCCGCCCACTAGCGGACACAATGAGCAGTTCTTC.

To note about this clone: One junction end does not reproduce the germline sequence, and a read error may be involved. This chain links TRBV18 with TRBJ2-5, with TRBD1 matching 7 bases. The CDR3 is 15 amino acids. Germline V gives CDR1 KGHSH, CDR2 LQKENI. The CDR3 reads CASSPRRGPQGTQYF. CDR3 bases: TGTGCCAGCTCACCACGTAGGGGGCCCCAAGGGACCCAGTACTTC.

The chain links TRBV28 to TRBJ1-2; D is unclear. The V gene lost 4 bases and the J gene lost 10 bases, with 19 bases spanning the gap. Germline V gene sequence: CDR1 MDHEN, CDR2 SYDVKM. The CDR3 contains 14 residues. The DNA for the CDR3 is TGTGCCAGCAGTTCCCAGTTAGCTACTGACGTCTACACCTTC. Protein: CASSSQLATDVYTF.

The rearrangement links TRBV10-3 to TRBJ1-3; a possible D gene is TRBD1 (5 bases). CDR1 ENHRY and CDR2 SYGVKD come from the germline V gene. The CDR3 covers 18 residues. V was pared by 10 bases and J by 0 bases, with 25 bases between. The chain's CDR3 is CATKEPGHRRSSGNTIYF. The CDR3 region has the DNA TGTGCCACTAAGGAACCAGGACATCGACGCAGCTCTGGAAACACCATATATTTT.

The table lists this clone with a count of one. V is TRBV6-1 and J is TRBJ2-1; TRBD2 aligns across 10 bases. The germline V gene encodes CDR1 MNHNS and CDR2 SASEGT. The CDR3 extends over 14 amino acids. V dropped 8 bases and J dropped 4; count of bases not matched to a gene: 5. CDR3 nucleotide sequence: TGTGCCAGCGGCGGACTAGCGGTGTACAATGAGCAGTTCTTC. This translates into CASGGLAVYNEQFF.

This chain connects TRBV10-1 to TRBJ2-5, with 12 bases that match TRBD2. V was clipped by 0 bases and J by 4 bases; unmatched bases: 0. CDR1 and CDR2 (germline): WNHNN, SYGVQD (reference sequence). This CDR3 contains 15 residues. The CDR3 is CASSESTSGRETQYF. In nucleotides, the CDR3 is TGCGCCAGCAGTGAGTCGACTAGCGGGAGAGAGACCCAGTACTTC.

This clone was recorded only once. V gene TRBV18 combines with J gene TRBJ2-7; 10 nucleotides align to TRBD2. CDR3 length: 14 residues. After removal of 4 bases from V and 3 bases from J, the junction contained 3 bases not matched to a gene. Germline CDR1 reads KGHSH; CDR2 reads LQKENI. The CDR3 sequence is CASSQTSGIYEQYF. The CDR3 bases are TGTGCCAGCTCACAAACTAGCGGGATCTACGAGCAGTACTTC. The variable domain in full, with the rest retrieved from reference TRBV18 and TRBJ2-7, is NAGVMQNPRHLVRRRGQEARLRCSPMKGHSHVYWYRQLPEEGLKFMVYLQKENIIDESGMPKERFSAEFPKEGPSILRIQQVVRGDSAAYFCASSQTSGIYEQYFGPGTRLTVT.

The V gene is TRBV4-1, the J gene TRBJ2-7; maybe TRBD2 (5 bases). V was trimmed by 0 bases and J by 3 bases, leaving 18 bases between them. The germline V gene has CDR1 MGHRA and CDR2 YSYEKL. This CDR3 has 17 residues. CDR3 sequence reads: CASSQDAGVLSVYEQYF. The CDR3 DNA sequence: TGCGCCAGCAGCCAAGATGCCGGGGTCCTGTCCGTCTACGAGCAGTACTTC.